This TCR beta chain was documented in a study of control samples from healthy donors and cancer patients. The CDR3 is 15 amino acids. Trimming shortened V by 3 bases and J by 1 base, and 12 bases separated the two germline ends. In germline, CDR1 is MNHEY, CDR2 SMNVEV (reference sequence). Produced via immunoSEQ multiplex PCR; TCRdb's table is partial and in-frame only. The table has tens of thousands of clones, roughly nine tenths seen once; the top ten hold approximately 15%. V is TRBV27 and J is TRBJ1-1; tentatively, D is TRBD1 (5 bases). Sequenced input: blood. The TCR originated in a woman between 65 and 79 years old in good health. The CDR3 DNA is TGTGCCAGCAGTTTGTCGGGACGGCGGAACACTGAAGCTTTCTTT. Translated, it gives CASSLSGRRNTEAFF.